This TCR beta chain came from a study of shared clonotypes between healthy human individuals. The data were produced by immunoSEQ multiplex PCR, yet TCRdb's version contains in-frame clones alone and is incomplete. Among some 680,000 clones listed, around 73% were seen once. CDR1 is SEHNR, CDR2 FQNEAQ, per germline (reference sequence). V shed 1 base and J shed 3 bases, with 10 bases lying between them. The CDR3 has 14 amino acids. The chain couples TRBV7-9 to TRBJ2-7; D gene ambiguous. The TCR originated in a woman aged 30 to 39 in good health. The sequenced sample was memory CD4+ T cells sorted from blood. Subset reported: CD45RA-negative fraction. The CDR3 coding sequence is TGTGCCAGCAGCTTAGAACGCCTAGGCTACGAGCAGTACTTC. Amino acids: CASSLERLGYEQYF.